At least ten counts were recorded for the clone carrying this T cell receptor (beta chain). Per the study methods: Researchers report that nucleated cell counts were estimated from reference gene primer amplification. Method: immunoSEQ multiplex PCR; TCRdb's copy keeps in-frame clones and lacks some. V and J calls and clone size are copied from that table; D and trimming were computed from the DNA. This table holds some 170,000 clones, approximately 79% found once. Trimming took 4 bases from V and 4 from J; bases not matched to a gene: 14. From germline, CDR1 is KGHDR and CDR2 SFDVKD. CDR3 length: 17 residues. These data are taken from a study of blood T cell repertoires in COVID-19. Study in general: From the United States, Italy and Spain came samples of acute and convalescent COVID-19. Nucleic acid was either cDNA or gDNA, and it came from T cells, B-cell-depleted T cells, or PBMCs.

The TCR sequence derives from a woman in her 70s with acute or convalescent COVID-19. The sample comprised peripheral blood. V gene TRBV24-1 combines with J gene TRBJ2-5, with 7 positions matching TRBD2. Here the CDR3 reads CATSDGGAGQARETQYF. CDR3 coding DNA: TGTGCCACCAGTGACGGGGGAGCGGGGCAGGCTCGAGAGACCCAGTACTTC.